A single count supports the clone carrying this TCR beta chain. What it binds is unknown. The CDR3 contains 11 residues. The germline V gene has CDR1 LGHDT and CDR2 YNNKEL (reference sequence). V lost 5 bases and J 7 bases, leaving 8 bases between the germline ends. Incorporated into the TCR beta cDNA libraries were unique molecular identifiers, which served to reduce PCR and sequencing biases. MiXCR, applied by TCRdb to the PCR reads, yields one record per CDR3 protein. The sample lists roughly 700,000 distinct CDR3 sequences, 25% to 30% occurring once. This entry belongs to a study of post-analysis software for immune sequencing data. General study results and limits: Normalized Chao1 diversity was significantly lower in multiple sclerosis patients than in controls. A few TRBV segments (TRBV5-6, TRBV5-1 and TRBV20-1 among them) occurred more frequently in patients than in controls.

Sequencing input: blood. This receptor was identified in a girl aged 10 to 17 with multiple sclerosis. The chain employs TRBV3-1 and TRBJ1-1; D gene ambiguous. The chain's CDR3 is CASSGRNEAFF. In DNA, the CDR3 is TGTGCCAGCAGCGGCCGGAATGAAGCTTTCTTT.